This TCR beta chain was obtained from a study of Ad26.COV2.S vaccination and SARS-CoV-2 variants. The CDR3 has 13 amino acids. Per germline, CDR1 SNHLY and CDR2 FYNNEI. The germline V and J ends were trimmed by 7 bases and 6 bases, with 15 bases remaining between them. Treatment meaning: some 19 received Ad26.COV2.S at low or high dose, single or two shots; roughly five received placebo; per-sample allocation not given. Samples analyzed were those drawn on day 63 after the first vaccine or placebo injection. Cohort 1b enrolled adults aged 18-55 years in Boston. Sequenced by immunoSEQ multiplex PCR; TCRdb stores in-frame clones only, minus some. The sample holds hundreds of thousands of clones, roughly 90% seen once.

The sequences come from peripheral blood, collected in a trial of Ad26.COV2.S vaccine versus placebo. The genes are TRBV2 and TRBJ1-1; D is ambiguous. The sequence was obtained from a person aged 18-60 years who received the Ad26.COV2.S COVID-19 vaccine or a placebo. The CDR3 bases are TGTGCCAGCATCCGGCGGGAATCCTCTGAAGCTTTCTTT. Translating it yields CASIRRESSEAFF.